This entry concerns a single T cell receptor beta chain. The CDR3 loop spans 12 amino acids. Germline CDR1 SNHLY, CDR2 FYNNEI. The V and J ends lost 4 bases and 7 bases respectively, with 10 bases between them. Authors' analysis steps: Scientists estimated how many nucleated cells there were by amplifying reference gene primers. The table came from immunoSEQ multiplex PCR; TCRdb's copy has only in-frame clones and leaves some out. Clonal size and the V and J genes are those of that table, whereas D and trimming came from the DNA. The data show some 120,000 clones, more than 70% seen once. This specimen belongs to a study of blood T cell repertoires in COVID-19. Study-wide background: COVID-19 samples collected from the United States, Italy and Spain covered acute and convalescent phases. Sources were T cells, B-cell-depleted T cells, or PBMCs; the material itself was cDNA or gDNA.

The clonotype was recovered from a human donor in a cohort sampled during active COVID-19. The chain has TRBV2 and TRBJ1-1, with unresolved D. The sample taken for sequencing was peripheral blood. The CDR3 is CASSGAGVEAFF. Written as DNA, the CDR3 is TGTGCCAGCAGTGGGGCGGGAGTTGAAGCTTTCTTT.